This entry concerns a single T cell receptor beta chain. With 1 base clipped from V and 5 bases from J, the junction kept 7 bases outside the gene matches. The CDR3 spans 16 residues. CDR1 is LGHDT, CDR2 YNNKEL, per germline (reference sequence). TCRdb re-derived calls from the RT-PCR reads in MiXCR, one entry per CDR3 protein. The repertoire holds more than 600,000 distinct CDR3 sequences, with approximately 15% as singletons. This chain connects TRBV3-1 to TRBJ1-5; 8 bases fit TRBD1. Sequenced: memory CD4+ T cells from blood. This TCR was recovered from a female donor in good health, serving as a healthy control. CDR3 nucleotides: TGTGCCAGCAGCCAAGCTTCAGGGGGCTCGGATCAGCCCCAGCATTTT. Translating it yields CASSQASGGSDQPQHF. Full variable domain (missing parts from reference TRBV3-1 and TRBJ1-5): DTAVSQTPKYLVTQMGNDKSIKCEQNLGHDTMYWYKQDSKKFLKIMFSYNNKELIINETVPNRFSPKSPDKAHLNLHINSLELGDSAVYFCASSQASGGSDQPQHFGDGTRLSIL.